The 18 T cell receptor beta chains in this list originate from one sample, sequenced in a study of response to subunit inactivated influenza vaccine. TCRdb re-derived calls from the RT-PCR reads in MiXCR, one entry per CDR3 protein. The data contain about 520,000 distinct CDR3 sequences, roughly 7.6% of them singletons. This specimen was PBMCs from blood, taken roughly 24 months after vaccination. The receptors were sampled from a man aged 50 to 75 who received an inactivated influenza vaccine.

This clonotype was seen ten or more times. This rearrangement joins TRBV3-1 to TRBJ1-1; D is undetermined. Germline V lookup: CDR1 LGHDT, CDR2 YNNKEL (reference sequence). The CDR3 runs 13 residues. Trimming left V 1 base short and J 5 bases short, with 8 bases between. This CDR3 reads CASSQGGGTEAFF. The CDR3 bases are TGTGCCAGCAGCCAAGGGGGTGGGACTGAAGCTTTCTTT.

This clonotype has a single count. The rearrangement uses TRBV2 and TRBJ2-7, with D perhaps matching TRBD1 or TRBD2 (6 bases each). Germline CDR1 SNHLY, CDR2 FYNNEI. The CDR3 is made up of 14 amino acids. Deletions cut 6 bases from V and 6 bases from J, with 18 bases between. CDR3 residues: CASRRVGRGGEQYF. CDR3 bases: TGTGCCAGCAGGCGGGTAGGCAGGGGAGGCGAGCAGTACTTC.

This clonotype was seen repeatedly, ten times or more. One end of the junction fails to match germline, which may point to a read error. The chain combines TRBV15 with TRBJ2-1, with D perhaps matching TRBD2 (6 bases). The germline CDR1 and CDR2 sequences are LNHNV and YYDKDF (reference sequence). The CDR3 is 11 residues long. The CDR3 protein is CATSGWDSQVF. Here the CDR3 DNA reads TGTGCCACCAGCGGGTGGGACTCCCAGGTCTTC.

This clonotype came up a few times. The gene calls are TRBV12-3 or TRBV12-4 and TRBJ1-1, with 8 bases aligning to TRBD1. This CDR3 has 13 residues. V was clipped by 4 bases and J by 8 bases; unmatched bases: 6. The CDR3 is CASSSRQGLEAFF. CDR3 nucleotide sequence: TGTGCCAGCAGTTCCCGACAGGGGCTCGAAGCTTTCTTT.

The sample holds a few counts of this clonotype. The DNA for the CDR3 is TGTGCCAGCAGCTCGGCGGCGACAGTGAGCTCCTACGAGCAGTACTTC. It specifies CASSSAATVSSYEQYF. V usage is TRBV5-5 and J usage is TRBJ2-7, with D tentatively TRBD1 (5 bases). This CDR3 has 16 amino acids. Germline CDR1 is SGHKS and CDR2 is YYEKEE (reference sequence). V was cut by 3 bases and J by 0 bases, with 16 bases left in between. Combining the CDR3 with reference TRBV5-5 and TRBJ2-7 gives the whole variable domain DAGVTQSPTHLIKTRGQQVTLRCSPISGHKSVSWYQQVLGQGPQFIFQYYEKEERGRGNFPDRFSARQFPNYSSELNVNALLLGDSALYLCASSSAATVSSYEQYFGPGTRLTVT.

This clonotype was seen repeatedly, ten times or more. The genes are TRBV29-1 and TRBJ2-1, with D perhaps assigned TRBD1 or TRBD2 (5 bases each). CDR1 is SQVTM, CDR2 ANQGSEA, per germline. The CDR3 consists of 12 residues. V was cut by 6 bases and J by 6 bases, with 12 bases left in between. The CDR3 is CSVEPGRNEQFF. The CDR3 DNA follows: TGCAGCGTGGAGCCGGGACGCAATGAGCAGTTCTTC.

In its sample, this clonotype was seen a few times. The CDR3 region is CASSYGVRNSPYEQYF. The CDR3 DNA sequence: TGTGCCAGCAGTTACGGAGTCCGGAACAGCCCCTACGAGCAGTACTTC. The chain links TRBV6-2 or TRBV6-3 to TRBJ2-7; D gene uncertain. Germline V lookup: CDR1 MNHEY, CDR2 SVGEGT. Trimming shortened V by 2 bases and J by 2 bases, and 16 bases separated the two germline ends. The CDR3 loop spans 16 amino acids.

This clonotype has at least ten counts. The chain is built from TRBV12-3 or TRBV12-4 and TRBJ1-4, with D tentatively TRBD1 (5 bases). The CDR3 length is 14 residues. Trimming removed 6 bases from V and 8 bases from J, with 16 bases in between. CDR3 region: CASSDRRFLEKLFF. CDR3 bases: TGTGCCAGCAGCGACAGAAGATTTTTGGAAAAACTGTTTTTT.

V usage is TRBV6-1 and J usage is TRBJ1-3; D unresolved. In germline, CDR1 is MNHNS, CDR2 SASEGT. This CDR3 is 14 amino acids long. Trimming cost V 6 bases and J 1 base, with 10 bases left between them. The chain's CDR3 is CASRSDRSGNTIYF. The CDR3 nucleotides read TGTGCCAGCAGATCCGATAGGTCTGGAAACACCATATATTTT.

This clonotype has a count of ten or more. The V call is TRBV6-1, the J call TRBJ2-5, with 15 bases matching TRBD2. Germline V gives CDR1 MNHNS, CDR2 SASEGT. Trimming at V came to 6 bases and at J to 9 bases, leaving 8 bases not matched to a gene. This CDR3 comprises 15 residues. The CDR3 spells CASSDRGLAGGAQYF. The CDR3 bases are TGTGCCAGCAGCGACCGAGGACTAGCGGGAGGGGCCCAGTACTTC.

This clonotype was seen a handful of times. The chain carries TRBV10-3 and TRBJ2-2, with unresolved D. The CDR3 is 13 residues long. Trimming removed 6 bases from V and 3 bases from J, with 8 bases in between. Per germline, CDR1 ENHRY and CDR2 SYGVKD. This chain's CDR3 is CAIRGIDTGELFF. The CDR3 coding sequence is TGTGCCATCAGAGGGATCGACACCGGGGAGCTGTTTTTT.

This chain links TRBV3-1 with TRBJ1-5, with D possibly matching TRBD1 (5 bases). Germline loops: CDR1 LGHDT, CDR2 YNNKEL (reference sequence). This CDR3 has 15 residues. The V and J ends lost 6 bases and 2 bases respectively, with 14 bases between them. The CDR3 sequence: CASSPGPGGNQPQHF. The CDR3 coding sequence is TGTGCCAGCAGTCCGGGCCCGGGGGGCAATCAGCCCCAGCATTTT.

Here the CDR3 DNA reads TGCAGTGCTTTACTCGCGGCTGAAGCTTTCTTT. Amino acids: CSALLAAEAFF. This chain joins TRBV20-1 and TRBJ1-1; no clear D gene. Per the germline V gene, CDR1 is DFQATT and CDR2 is SNEGSKA (reference sequence). The CDR3 has 11 residues. Trimming left V 5 bases short and J 6 bases short, with 10 bases between.

This clonotype appeared a few times. The V call is TRBV27, the J call TRBJ2-7; 11 bases are shared with TRBD2. The germline CDR1 and CDR2 sequences are MNHEY and SMNVEV (reference sequence). CDR3 length: 13 amino acids. V shed 5 bases, J shed 4 bases, and the junction held 1 base outside the gene matches. CDR3 protein: CASSIAGGYEQYF. The DNA of the CDR3 is TGTGCCAGCAGTATAGCGGGAGGGTACGAGCAGTACTTC.

The genes are TRBV20-1 and TRBJ2-7; D possibly corresponds to TRBD1 (6 bases). V shed 5 bases and J shed 4 bases, with 15 bases lying between them. Germline assignment: CDR1 DFQATT and CDR2 SNEGSKA (reference sequence). This CDR3 contains 13 residues. The CDR3 loop is CSAWDLRGYEQYF. CDR3 nucleotide sequence: TGCAGTGCTTGGGACCTCAGGGGATACGAGCAGTACTTC.

Many counts were recorded for this clonotype. The CDR3 reads CASSYSIRTSLNTGELFF. CDR3 sequence (DNA): TGTGCCAGCAGTTACTCGATACGGACTAGCCTGAACACCGGGGAGCTGTTTTTT. The chain combines TRBV6-5 with TRBJ2-2; 8 bases align to TRBD2. Germline V gene sequence: CDR1 MNHEY, CDR2 SVGAGI. V lost 0 bases, J lost 1 base, and 7 bases stayed unmatched. This CDR3 comprises 18 residues.

The table lists this clonotype with a few counts. A much larger clone is a single base away; this may be a read error. The V and J genes are TRBV7-9 and TRBJ1-2; D is ambiguous. The CDR3 contains 11 residues. Germline V gives CDR1 SEHNR, CDR2 FQNEAQ (reference sequence). V was cut by 2 bases and J by 4 bases, with 2 bases left in between. Here the CDR3 reads CASSLTYGYTF. The CDR3 bases are TGTGCCAGCAGCTTAACCTATGGCTACACCTTC. Together with reference TRBV7-9 and TRBJ1-2, the CDR3 gives the full variable domain: DTGVSQNPRHKITKRGQNVTFRCDPISEHNRLYWYRQTLGQGPEFLTYFQNEAQLEKSRLLSDRFSAERPKGSFSTLEIQRTEQGDSAMYLCASSLTYGYTFGSGTRLTVV.

This clonotype was seen at least ten times. The V and J genes are TRBV29-1 and TRBJ1-1; 11 bases match TRBD1. The CDR3 loop spans 16 amino acids. CDR1 and CDR2 (germline): SQVTM, ANQGSEA. The ends lost 0 bases at V and 13 bases at J; junction bases unmatched: 16. CDR3 amino acids: CSVEDTRGQGGSLLFF. CDR3 nucleotide sequence: TGCAGCGTTGAAGATACGAGGGGACAGGGGGGATCCCTCCTTTTCTTT.